This note documents a single TCR beta chain sequence. Which antigen it targets is not known. Base qualities are not at hand, and no much larger clone is one base apart. This record comes from a study of molecular identifiers for immune sequencing clone quantification (dated by TCRdb to the late 2010s). With respect to the entire study: For a replicate experiment, the RNA from either approximately 20,000 or 100,000 naive CD8 T cells was divided into five aliquots, and four of those aliquots went on to sequencing. This methods study benchmarked molecular-identifier clustering-based TCR repertoire sequencing (MIDCIRS) and TCR RNA copy counting, using CD8 T cells to do so.

Library preparation used PCR. Sequencing was carried out with a NextSeq 500. Bulk TCR libraries were made following a previously described method, with the TCR primers given in Table S5. Purification of total RNA was performed with the Qiagen AllPrep DNA/RNA kit. Before analysis, reads from multiple sequencing runs of one library were combined. In the paper's pipeline: Only reads with exact TCR constant sequence were kept, trimmed to 150 nt, and grouped by their 12-nt molecular barcodes. Reads inside each barcode group were sub-clustered using a 15% Levenshtein threshold, and a quality-weighted consensus sequence was constructed for each RNA molecule. Non-functional sequences were excluded, and lower-count sequences lying one edit away from another sequence were also excluded. Based on fitting two negative binomial distributions, any barcode sub-cluster with under 20% of the maximum read count was discarded. TCRdb reprocessed the public reads (quality trimming at Q25 with fastp, clone calling with MiXCR) and kept in-frame beta chains. Duplicate CDR3 protein sequences are folded into a single record with the most common DNA and genes. The V and J calls and clone size are TCRdb's, not the authors'. Within this sample are around 480,000 distinct CDR3 sequences, with around 23% of them counted one time only. The ten most abundant clones make up around 0.8% of the sample.

The germline V gene (reference sequence) gives CDR1 as SEHNR and CDR2 as FQNEAQ. The CDR3 has 16 amino acids, counting the end cysteine and phenylalanine. The CDR3 DNA has 48 bases and is translated from base 1. After removal of 5 bases from V and 1 base from J, the junction retains 4 bases not matched to a gene. Libraries of naive CD8 T cells were built from anywhere between roughly 17,000 and 1,100,000 sorted cells, with 10%, 30% or 50% of the purified RNA used. Naive CD8 T cells were FACS-sorted as CD8+CD4-CCR7+CD45RA+ on a BD FACSAria II into RLT Plus buffer. To test detection sensitivity, Jurkat RNA equivalent to more than eight TCR copies was spiked into samples of about 19,000-1,000,000 naive CD8 T cells. CD8 T cells were enriched using RosetteSep CD8+ T Cell Enrichment Cocktail and Ficoll-Paque, and the enriched cells then underwent ACK red cell lysis. The full study reports these points: Without barcode sub-clustering, chimeric consensus sequences inflated TCR diversity; chimeras reached as high as 47%. Identical TCR molecules sharing a barcode could cause highly expanded clone sizes to be underestimated. In CMV-specific effector cells, clones with more than 20 RNA copies contained over 97% of molecules, whereas in naive cells such clones contained under 1% of molecules. Spiked-in Jurkat TCR RNA equivalent to a single cell was reported to be detectable even among 750,000 to 1,000,000 naive CD8 T cells. Spiked-in Jurkat TCR RNA (approximately 9 copies' worth), which is not part of the donor repertoire, was contained in the naive libraries. About 3.1 recovered TCR RNA copies per cell were obtained by modeling, versus about 9.7 by digital PCR, implying a capture efficiency of about 30%.

Sequenced material: naive CD8+ T cells from blood, with Jurkat cell RNA spiked in. In the paper's terms, the cell subset or site label means: FACS-sorted CD8+CD4-CCR7+CD45RA+ naive T cells. The chain uses TRBV7-9 and TRBJ2-2; a stretch of 10 junction bases matches TRBD2. The clonotype originates from a human donor in good health. Some libraries in this study had Jurkat cell RNA spiked in. The nucleotide sequence is TGTGCCAGCAGCAGACTAGCGGGCGAGAACACCGGGGAGCTGTTTTTT. Its translation reads: CASSRLAGENTGELFF.